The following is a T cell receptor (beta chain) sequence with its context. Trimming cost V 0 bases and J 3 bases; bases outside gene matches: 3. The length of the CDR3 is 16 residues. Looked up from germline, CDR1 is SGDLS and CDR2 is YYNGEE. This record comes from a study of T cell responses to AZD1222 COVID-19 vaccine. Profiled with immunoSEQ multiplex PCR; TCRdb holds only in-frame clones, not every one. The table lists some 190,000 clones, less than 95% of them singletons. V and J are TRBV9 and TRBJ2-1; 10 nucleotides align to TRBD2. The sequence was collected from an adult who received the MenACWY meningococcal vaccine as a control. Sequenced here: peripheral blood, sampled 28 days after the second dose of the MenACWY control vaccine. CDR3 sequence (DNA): TGTGCCAGCAGCGTAGGGACTAGCGGAAACTACAATGAGCAGTTCTTC. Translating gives CASSVGTSGNYNEQFF.